This T cell receptor (beta chain) is drawn from a study of human T cells and chemical hapten exposure. Whole-study context: An area of 2 cm by 2 cm on upper inner arm skin received 2% DPC for sensitization. Variability of per-sample TCR yields stemmed mainly from small differences in pooled library volume.

Time point meaning: pre-sensitization, week 0. Indicated treatment: therapeutic diphenylcyclopropenone sensitization with weekly scalp DPC. It was the library that attached unique molecular identifiers to individual cDNA molecules. A single record per CDR3 protein comes from TCRdb applying MiXCR to the RACE reads. The data show 240,000 or so distinct CDR3 sequences, around 9.3% seen once. The germline gives CDR1 SGHTA, CDR2 FQGTGA. The trim removed 8 bases at V and 3 bases at J, leaving 6 bases unmatched. The CDR3 consists of 13 residues. This clonotype was counted ten times or more. The origin of this receptor is a woman aged 35 to 49 with alopecia areata. Some clones in this sample may be carry-over from other donors' samples. The sequenced sample was whole blood, obtained in connection with sensitization to the hapten diphenylcyclopropenone (DPC). The V gene is TRBV7-3, the J gene TRBJ1-1; 7 bases are shared with TRBD1. DNA for the CDR3: TGTGCCAGCCGCCGACAGGGTGACACTGAAGCTTTCTTT. It is translated as CASRRQGDTEAFF.